There are a few counts of the clone carrying this T cell receptor beta chain. Produced via immunoSEQ multiplex PCR; TCRdb's table is partial and in-frame only. The sample lists around 21,000 clones, about 55% seen once, with over 1% in the top ten. The data stem from a study of graft-versus-host responses after intestinal transplantation. Study background: Isolated intestinal, liver-intestinal, or multivisceral transplants were what recipients had. Findings and caveats of the study: Analysis identified GvH clones in recipient marrow, with some appearing first in ileum or blood. There was an association between peak levels of circulating GvH clones and early post-transplant HvG declines.

V lost 3 bases, J lost 0 bases, and 7 bases lay in between. The CDR3 runs to 15 residues. In germline, CDR1 is SGHNT, CDR2 YYREEE (reference sequence). The V call is TRBV5-4, the J call TRBJ2-6; D gene ambiguous. The source of this sequence is a human patient who received an intestinal transplant. Sequencing was performed on alloreactive CD4+ T cells from a mixed lymphocyte reaction culture, taken before intestinal transplant. As to subset: CFSE-low proliferating T cells sorted from roughly six-day pre-transplant mixed lymphocyte reaction (GvH or HvG direction). CDR3 sequence: CASSSRSSGANVLTF. CDR3 sequence (DNA): TGTGCCAGCAGCTCACGGAGCTCTGGGGCCAACGTCCTGACTTTC.